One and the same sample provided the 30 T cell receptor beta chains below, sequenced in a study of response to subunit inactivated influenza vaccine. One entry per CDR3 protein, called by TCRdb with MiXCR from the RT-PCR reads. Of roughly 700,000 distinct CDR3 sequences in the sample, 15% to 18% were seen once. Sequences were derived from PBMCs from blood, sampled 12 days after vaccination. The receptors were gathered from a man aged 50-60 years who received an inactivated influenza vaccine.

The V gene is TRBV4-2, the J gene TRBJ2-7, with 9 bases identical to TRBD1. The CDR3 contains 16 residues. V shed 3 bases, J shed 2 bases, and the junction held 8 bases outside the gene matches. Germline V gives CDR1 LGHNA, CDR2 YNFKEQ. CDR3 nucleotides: TGTGCCAGCAGCCAGGGTCCTGGACAGGGGCCCTACGAGCAGTACTTC. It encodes CASSQGPGQGPYEQYF.

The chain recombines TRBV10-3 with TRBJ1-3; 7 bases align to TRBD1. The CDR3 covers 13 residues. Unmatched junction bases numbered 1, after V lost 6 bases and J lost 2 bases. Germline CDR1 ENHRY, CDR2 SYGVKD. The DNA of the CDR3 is TGTGCCATCAGCGGGACAGCTGGAAACACCATATATTTT. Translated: CAISGTAGNTIYF.

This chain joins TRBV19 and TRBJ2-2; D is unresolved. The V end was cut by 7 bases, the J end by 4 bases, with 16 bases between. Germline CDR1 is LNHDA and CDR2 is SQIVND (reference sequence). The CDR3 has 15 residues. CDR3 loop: CASKPTEKLTGELFF. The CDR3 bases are TGTGCCAGTAAGCCAACAGAAAAACTCACCGGGGAGCTGTTTTTT.

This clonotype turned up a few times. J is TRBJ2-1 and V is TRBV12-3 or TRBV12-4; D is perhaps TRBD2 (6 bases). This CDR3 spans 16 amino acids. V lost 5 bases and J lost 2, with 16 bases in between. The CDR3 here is CASSTRDWGAYNEQFF. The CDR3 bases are TGTGCCAGCAGTACGAGGGATTGGGGGGCCTACAATGAGCAGTTCTTC.

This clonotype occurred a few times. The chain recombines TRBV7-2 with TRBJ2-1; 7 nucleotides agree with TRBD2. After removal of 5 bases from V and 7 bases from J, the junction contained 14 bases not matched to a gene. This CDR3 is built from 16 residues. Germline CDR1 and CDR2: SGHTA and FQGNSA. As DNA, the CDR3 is TGTGCCAGCAGCCAGGTAGGGCGGGAGTTGACTAATGAGCAGTTCTTC. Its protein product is CASSQVGRELTNEQFF.

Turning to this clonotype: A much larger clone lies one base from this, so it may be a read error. The CDR3 DNA reads TGTGCCAGCAGCTTAGCGCACACCGGGGAGCTGGTTTTT. Protein sequence: CASSLAHTGELVF. The J gene is TRBJ2-2, the V gene TRBV7-8; weak D call: TRBD2 (5 bases). The CDR3 is 13 amino acids. Germline-derived CDR1 and CDR2 are SGHVS and FQNEAQ.

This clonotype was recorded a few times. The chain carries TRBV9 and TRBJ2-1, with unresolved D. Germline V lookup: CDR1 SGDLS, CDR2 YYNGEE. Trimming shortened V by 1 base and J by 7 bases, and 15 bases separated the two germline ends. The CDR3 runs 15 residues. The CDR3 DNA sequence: TGTGCCAGCAGCGTAAGAGCGACTGTGGGGAATGAGCAGTTCTTC. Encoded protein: CASSVRATVGNEQFF.

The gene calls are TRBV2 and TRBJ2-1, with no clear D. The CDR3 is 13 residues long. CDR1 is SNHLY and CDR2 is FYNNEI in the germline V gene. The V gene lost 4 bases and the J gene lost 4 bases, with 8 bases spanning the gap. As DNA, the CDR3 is TGTGCCAGCAGTGGAACCTATTACAATGAGCAGTTCTTC. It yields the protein CASSGTYYNEQFF.

CDR3 DNA: TGCAGTGCTAGAGATATAGCGGGAGGGCCTTGGCCCGGGGAGCTGTTTTTT. Translated, it gives CSARDIAGGPWPGELFF. The V gene is TRBV20-1, the J gene TRBJ2-2, with 11 bases matching TRBD2. Germline V lookup: CDR1 DFQATT, CDR2 SNEGSKA (reference sequence). Losses at the gene ends were 0 bases for V and 6 bases for J; bases not matched to a gene: 9. This CDR3 has 17 residues.

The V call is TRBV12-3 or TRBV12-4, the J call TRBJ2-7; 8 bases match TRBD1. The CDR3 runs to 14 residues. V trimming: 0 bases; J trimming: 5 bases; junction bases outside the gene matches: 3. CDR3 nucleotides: TGTGCCAGCAGTTTAGCAGACAGGGGACACGAGCAGTACTTC. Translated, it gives CASSLADRGHEQYF.

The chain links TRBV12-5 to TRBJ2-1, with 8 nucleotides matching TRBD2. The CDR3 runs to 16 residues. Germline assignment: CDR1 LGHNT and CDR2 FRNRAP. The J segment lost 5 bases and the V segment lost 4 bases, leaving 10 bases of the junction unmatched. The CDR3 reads CASGSAPGGGNNEQFF. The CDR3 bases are TGTGCTAGTGGTTCCGCTCCCGGGGGGGGCAACAATGAGCAGTTCTTC.

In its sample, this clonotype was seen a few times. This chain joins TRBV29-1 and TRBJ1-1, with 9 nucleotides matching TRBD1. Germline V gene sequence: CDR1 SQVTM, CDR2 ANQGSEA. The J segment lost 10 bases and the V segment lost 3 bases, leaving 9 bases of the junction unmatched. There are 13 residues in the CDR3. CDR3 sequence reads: CSVDGTGRSGAFF. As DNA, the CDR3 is TGCAGCGTTGACGGGACAGGGCGGAGTGGAGCTTTCTTT.

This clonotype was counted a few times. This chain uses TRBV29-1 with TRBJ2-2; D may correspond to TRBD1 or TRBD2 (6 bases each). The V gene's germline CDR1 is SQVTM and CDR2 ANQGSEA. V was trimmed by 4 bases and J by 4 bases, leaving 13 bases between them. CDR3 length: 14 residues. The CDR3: CSVVFRGRTGELFF. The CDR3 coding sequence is TGCAGCGTTGTCTTCCGGGGGCGCACCGGGGAGCTGTTTTTT.

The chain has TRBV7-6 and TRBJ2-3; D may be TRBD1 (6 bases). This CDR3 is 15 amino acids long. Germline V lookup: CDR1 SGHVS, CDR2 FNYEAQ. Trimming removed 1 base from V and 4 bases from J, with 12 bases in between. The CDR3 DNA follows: TGTGCCAGCAGCTTAGTGGGGGCGCTCTCAGATACGCAGTATTTT. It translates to CASSLVGALSDTQYF. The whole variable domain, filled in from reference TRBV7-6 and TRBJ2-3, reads GAGVSQSPRYKVTKRGQDVALRCDPISGHVSLYWYRQALGQGPEFLTYFNYEAQQDKSGLPNDRFSAERPEGSISTLTIQRTEQRDSAMYRCASSLVGALSDTQYFGPGTRLTVL.

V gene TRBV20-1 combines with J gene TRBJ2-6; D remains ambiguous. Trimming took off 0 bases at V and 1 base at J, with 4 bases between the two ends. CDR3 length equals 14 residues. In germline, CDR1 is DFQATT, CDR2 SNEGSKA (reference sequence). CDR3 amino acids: CSAREESGANVLTF. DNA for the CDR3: TGCAGTGCTAGAGAAGAGTCTGGGGCCAACGTCCTGACTTTC.

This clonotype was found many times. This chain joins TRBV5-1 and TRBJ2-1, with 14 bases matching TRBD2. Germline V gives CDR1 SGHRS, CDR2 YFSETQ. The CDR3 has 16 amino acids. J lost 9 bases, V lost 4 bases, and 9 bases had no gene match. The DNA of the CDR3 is TGCGCCAGCAGCCTGGGACTAGCGGGAGCGTCGGGTGAGCAGTTCTTC. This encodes CASSLGLAGASGEQFF.

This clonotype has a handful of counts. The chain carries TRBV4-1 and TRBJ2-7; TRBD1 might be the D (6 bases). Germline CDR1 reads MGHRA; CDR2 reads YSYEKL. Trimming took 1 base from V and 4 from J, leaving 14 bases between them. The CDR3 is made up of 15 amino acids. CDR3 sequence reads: CASSQVSGTNYEQYF. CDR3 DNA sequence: TGCGCCAGCAGCCAAGTATCCGGGACAAATTACGAGCAGTACTTC.

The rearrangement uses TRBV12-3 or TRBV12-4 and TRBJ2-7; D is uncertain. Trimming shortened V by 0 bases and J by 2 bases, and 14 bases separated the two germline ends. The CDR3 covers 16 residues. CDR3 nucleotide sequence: TGTGCCAGCAGTTTAGCGTTTGGCAGGCTAACCTACGAGCAGTACTTC. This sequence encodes CASSLAFGRLTYEQYF.

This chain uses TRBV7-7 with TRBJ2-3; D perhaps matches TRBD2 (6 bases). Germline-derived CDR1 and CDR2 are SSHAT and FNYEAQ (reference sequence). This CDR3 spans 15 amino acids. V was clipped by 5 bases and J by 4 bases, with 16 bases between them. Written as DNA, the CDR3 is TGTGCCAGCAGCCCAAAGGAGGGGAGCCCAGATACGCAGTATTTT. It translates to CASSPKEGSPDTQYF.

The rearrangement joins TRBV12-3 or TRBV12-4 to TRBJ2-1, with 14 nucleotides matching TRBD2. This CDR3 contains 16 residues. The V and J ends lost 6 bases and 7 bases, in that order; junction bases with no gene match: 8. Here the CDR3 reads CASRYRLAGGLNEQFF. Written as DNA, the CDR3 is TGTGCCAGCAGATATAGACTAGCGGGGGGGTTGAATGAGCAGTTCTTC.

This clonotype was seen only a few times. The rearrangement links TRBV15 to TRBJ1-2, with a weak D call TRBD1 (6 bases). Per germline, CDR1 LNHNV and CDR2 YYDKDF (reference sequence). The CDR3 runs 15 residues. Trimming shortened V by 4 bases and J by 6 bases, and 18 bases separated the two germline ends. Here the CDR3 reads CATSTSPRTADGYTF. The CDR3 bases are TGTGCCACCAGCACCTCCCCCAGGACAGCGGATGGCTACACCTTC.

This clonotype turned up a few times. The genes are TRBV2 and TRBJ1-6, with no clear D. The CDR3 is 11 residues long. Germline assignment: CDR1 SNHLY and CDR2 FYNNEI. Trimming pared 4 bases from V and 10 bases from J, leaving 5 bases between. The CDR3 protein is CASSGTSPLHF. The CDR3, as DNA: TGTGCCAGCAGTGGGACGTCACCCCTCCACTTT.

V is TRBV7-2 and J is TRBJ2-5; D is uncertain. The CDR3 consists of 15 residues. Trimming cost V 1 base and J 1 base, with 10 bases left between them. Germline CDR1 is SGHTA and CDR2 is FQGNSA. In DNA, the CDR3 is TGTGCCAGCAGCTTAGGAACCTGGGGCCAAGAGACCCAGTACTTC. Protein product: CASSLGTWGQETQYF.

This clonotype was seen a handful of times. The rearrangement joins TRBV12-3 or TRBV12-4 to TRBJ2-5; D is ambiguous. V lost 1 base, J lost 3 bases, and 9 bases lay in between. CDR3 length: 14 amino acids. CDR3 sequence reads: CASSLGGTKETQYF. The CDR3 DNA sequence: TGTGCCAGCAGTTTAGGCGGCACTAAAGAGACCCAGTACTTC.

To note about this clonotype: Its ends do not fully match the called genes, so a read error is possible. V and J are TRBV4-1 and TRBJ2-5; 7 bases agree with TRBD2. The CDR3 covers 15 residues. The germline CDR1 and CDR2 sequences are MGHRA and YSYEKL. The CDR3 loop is CASSQGGGTQGTQYF. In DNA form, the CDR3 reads TGCGCCAGCAGCCAAGGCGGGGGAACTCAAGGGACCCAGTACTTC.

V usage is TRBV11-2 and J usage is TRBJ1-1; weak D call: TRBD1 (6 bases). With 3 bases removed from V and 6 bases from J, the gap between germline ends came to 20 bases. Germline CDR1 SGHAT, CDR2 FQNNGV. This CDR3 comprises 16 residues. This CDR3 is CASSFQQGEGVPEAFF. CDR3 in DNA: TGTGCCAGCAGCTTCCAACAGGGAGAAGGAGTCCCTGAAGCTTTCTTT.

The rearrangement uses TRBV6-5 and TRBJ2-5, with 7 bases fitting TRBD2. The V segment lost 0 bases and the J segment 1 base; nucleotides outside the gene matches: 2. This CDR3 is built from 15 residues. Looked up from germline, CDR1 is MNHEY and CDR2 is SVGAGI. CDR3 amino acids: CASSYSPSGQETQYF. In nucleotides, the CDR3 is TGTGCCAGCAGTTACTCGCCTAGCGGCCAAGAGACCCAGTACTTC.

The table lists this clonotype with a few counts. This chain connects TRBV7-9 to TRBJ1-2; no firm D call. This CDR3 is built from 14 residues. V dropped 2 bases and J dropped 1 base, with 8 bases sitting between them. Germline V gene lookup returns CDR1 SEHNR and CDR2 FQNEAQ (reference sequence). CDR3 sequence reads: CASSLTADNYGYTF. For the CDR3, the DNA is TGTGCCAGCAGCTTAACAGCGGATAACTATGGCTACACCTTC.

CDR3 residues: CASSQDRTVTDTQYF. CDR3 bases: TGCGCCAGCAGCCAAGATCGGACCGTCACAGATACGCAGTATTTT. The J gene is TRBJ2-3, the V gene TRBV4-3; unclear D gene. Germline assignment: CDR1 LGHNA and CDR2 YSLEER. Deletions cut 0 bases from V and 2 bases from J, with 9 bases between. The CDR3 extends over 15 amino acids.

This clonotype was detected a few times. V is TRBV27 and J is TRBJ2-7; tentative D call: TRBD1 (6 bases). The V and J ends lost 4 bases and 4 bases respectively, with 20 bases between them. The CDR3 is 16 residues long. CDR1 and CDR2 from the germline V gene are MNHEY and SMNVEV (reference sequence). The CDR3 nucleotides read TGTGCCAGCAGTTCTGACTTTGACAGGAACCCTTACGAGCAGTACTTC. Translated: CASSSDFDRNPYEQYF.